This T cell receptor (beta chain) came from a study of blood T cell repertoires in COVID-19. TCRdb's copy holds only in-frame clones and misses some; the assay was immunoSEQ multiplex PCR. The repertoire holds 110,000 to 150,000 clones, more than 75% seen once, with about 11% in the top ten. Everyone who took part was roughly 18 to 89 years old, and they came from 24 US areas. The length of the CDR3 is 14 residues. V dropped 0 bases and J dropped 5 bases, with 11 bases sitting between them. Germline V CDR1 and CDR2: LNHNV, YYDKDF (reference sequence). The V gene is TRBV15, the J gene TRBJ2-7; D perhaps matches TRBD2 (5 bases). This receptor was taken from a man between 60 and 75 years old who had recovered from COVID-19. Sequenced: PBMCs or T cells enriched from blood (not recorded which). CDR3 sequence (DNA): TGTGCCACCAGCAGAGATCCCGGGGAGAACGAGCAGTACTTC. Protein sequence: CATSRDPGENEQYF.